The 25 T cell receptor beta chains presented below share a single source sample, sequenced in a study of T cells in Graves' hyperthyroidism and ophthalmopathy. From RNA transcripts, TCR beta CDR3 regions were amplified. HTBI primers were used for first-round RT-PCR of the TCR CDR3. TCRdb reprocessed the multiplex PCR reads via MiXCR and lists one record per CDR3 protein. This table holds around 350,000 distinct CDR3 sequences, 14% found once. The specimen sequenced was blood. The receptors stem from a woman in her twenties or thirties with Graves' ophthalmopathy.

This clonotype has ten or more counts. The CDR3 DNA sequence: TGTGCCAGCAGCTTAGCGCAATTAGGACAGGGAGGTTACACCTTC. Translating gives CASSLAQLGQGGYTF. This chain joins TRBV7-2 and TRBJ1-2; 8 bases match TRBD1. V lost 0 bases, J lost 11 bases, and 11 bases stayed unmatched. Germline lookup yields CDR1 SGHTA and CDR2 FQGNSA. The CDR3 runs to 15 residues.

Many counts were recorded for this clonotype. The chain carries TRBV7-3 and TRBJ1-2, with TRBD1 as a possible D gene (5 bases). V lost 3 bases and J 7 bases, leaving 15 bases between the germline ends. The CDR3 has 14 amino acids. Germline assignment: CDR1 SGHTA and CDR2 FQGTGA. The CDR3: CASSLSGSTRGYTF. The CDR3 DNA follows: TGTGCCAGCAGCTTGTCAGGGTCCACCCGTGGCTACACCTTC.

This clonotype appeared many times. This chain links TRBV15 with TRBJ2-3, with TRBD1 matching over 9 bases. V shed 5 bases, J shed 6 bases, and the junction held 12 bases outside the gene matches. The germline gives CDR1 LNHNV, CDR2 YYDKDF (reference sequence). CDR3 length: 16 residues. In DNA, the CDR3 is TGTGCCACCAGCCATGCCGAGGGACAGGGTTTTGATACGCAGTATTTT. Residues: CATSHAEGQGFDTQYF.

This clonotype showed up just a few times. This sequence joins TRBV20-1 and TRBJ2-3, with 11 bases lining up with TRBD1. Trimming at V came to 1 base and at J to 4 bases, leaving 10 bases not matched to a gene. CDR1 and CDR2 from the germline V gene are DFQATT and SNEGSKA (reference sequence). This CDR3 is 17 amino acids long. The CDR3: CSARGDSGQGVADTQYF. CDR3 in DNA: TGCAGTGCTAGAGGGGATTCGGGACAGGGGGTCGCAGATACGCAGTATTTT.

This clonotype was counted many times. This chain connects TRBV10-3 to TRBJ2-3, with D perhaps TRBD2 (5 bases). V lost 10 bases to trimming and J lost 3 bases, with 5 bases between them. The CDR3 consists of 10 residues. The V gene's germline CDR1 is ENHRY and CDR2 SYGVKD. The CDR3 region has the DNA TGTGCCACGGGGACAGATACGCAGTATTTT. Its translation is CATGTDTQYF.

J is TRBJ2-1 and V is TRBV2; a possible D gene is TRBD2 (6 bases). Germline V CDR1 and CDR2: SNHLY, FYNNEI. Trimming took off 6 bases at V and 0 bases at J, with 12 bases between the two ends. The CDR3 is made up of 15 amino acids. The DNA for the CDR3 is TGTGCCAGCAGCGAGGCGGAGGGCTCCTACAATGAGCAGTTCTTC. Encoded protein: CASSEAEGSYNEQFF.

The table lists this clonotype with many counts. The rearrangement links TRBV12-3 or TRBV12-4 to TRBJ1-2, with D tentatively TRBD1 (6 bases). The V gene lost 2 bases and the J gene lost 2 bases, with 6 bases spanning the gap. The CDR3 length is 13 residues. CDR3 in DNA: TGTGCCAGCAGTTTACAGGGGAACTATGGCTACACCTTC. Translated: CASSLQGNYGYTF.

The chain carries TRBV19 and TRBJ2-7; the D gene is possibly TRBD2 (5 bases). Trimming stripped 6 bases from V and 6 bases from J, with 18 bases between. This CDR3 has 14 residues. CDR1 is LNHDA, CDR2 SQIVND, per germline (reference sequence). CDR3 amino acids: CASRMIGVMREQYF. The CDR3, as DNA: TGTGCCAGTAGGATGATCGGGGTGATGCGCGAGCAGTACTTC.

There are many counts of this clonotype. The chain combines TRBV5-1 with TRBJ1-6, with 9 bases lining up with TRBD1. From germline, CDR1 is SGHRS and CDR2 YFSETQ. V lost 0 bases and J lost 9; bases outside the gene matches: 4. The CDR3 contains 15 residues. CDR3 amino acids: CASSLGGQGGSPLHF. The DNA of the CDR3 is TGCGCCAGCAGCTTGGGGGGACAGGGAGGTTCACCCCTCCACTTT.

This clonotype was counted at least ten times. This rearrangement joins TRBV11-2 to TRBJ2-5; possible D gene TRBD2, 5 bases. This CDR3 comprises 14 residues. V was clipped by 0 bases and J by 4 bases, with 9 bases between them. The germline gives CDR1 SGHAT, CDR2 FQNNGV. In nucleotides, the CDR3 is TGTGCCAGCAGCTTAGATCTAGCAAGAGAGACCCAGTACTTC. It yields the protein CASSLDLARETQYF.

The chain joins TRBV24-1 to TRBJ2-1; 14 bases align to TRBD2. Losses at the gene ends were 2 bases for V and 2 bases for J; bases not matched to a gene: 7. The V gene's germline CDR1 is KGHDR and CDR2 SFDVKD. This CDR3 comprises 19 residues. CDR3 bases: TGTGCCACCAGTGATTCTGGACGGACTAGCGGGGGGCCCTACAATGAGCAGTTCTTC. Protein: CATSDSGRTSGGPYNEQFF.

This chain uses TRBV13 with TRBJ2-1; 9 nucleotides line up with TRBD2. V dropped 6 bases and J dropped 2; count of bases not matched to a gene: 8. The CDR3 is 16 amino acids. From germline, CDR1 is PRHDT and CDR2 FYEKMQ (reference sequence). Written as DNA, the CDR3 is TGTGCCAGCAGACCTCCTAGCGGGGAACCCTACAATGAGCAGTTCTTC. Translated: CASRPPSGEPYNEQFF.

The rearrangement uses TRBV10-3 and TRBJ1-1; 8 positions match TRBD1. Trimming cost V 10 bases and J 10 bases; bases outside gene matches: 14. CDR3 length: 13 residues. CDR1 and CDR2 from the germline V gene are ENHRY and SYGVKD. CDR3 sequence (DNA): TGTGCCACCCTGACAGGGGAAGGTCGAGGAGCTTTCTTT. Translating gives CATLTGEGRGAFF.

The chain is built from TRBV9 and TRBJ2-2; D gene unclear. This CDR3 comprises 16 residues. Germline CDR1 reads SGDLS; CDR2 reads YYNGEE. Trimming pared 3 bases from V and 5 bases from J, leaving 17 bases between. Written as DNA, the CDR3 is TGTGCCAGCAGCGGGCCGACGGCTTTTGGAACCGGGGAGCTGTTTTTT. Translated, it gives CASSGPTAFGTGELFF.

The V call is TRBV19, the J call TRBJ2-3, with 8 bases fitting TRBD1. The CDR3 length is 13 residues. Germline CDR1 is LNHDA and CDR2 is SQIVND (reference sequence). The junction had 4 bases not matched to a gene; V was cut back by 7 bases and J by 4 bases. CDR3: CASISQGADTQYF. In nucleotides, the CDR3 is TGTGCCAGTATCTCACAGGGGGCAGATACGCAGTATTTT.

At least ten counts were recorded for this clonotype. The CDR3 sequence: CASSRSGGADTQYF. In DNA form, the CDR3 reads TGTGCCAGCAGCCGTAGCGGGGGGGCAGATACGCAGTATTTT. The chain couples TRBV28 to TRBJ2-3; 11 bases line up with TRBD2. The germline gives CDR1 MDHEN, CDR2 SYDVKM. J gave up 4 bases and V 6 bases, and 3 bases lay outside the gene matches. The CDR3 covers 14 residues.

This clonotype was recorded many times. This chain links TRBV30 with TRBJ1-5; D may be TRBD1 (5 bases). Germline V lookup: CDR1 GTSNPN, CDR2 SVGIG (reference sequence). V lost 0 bases, J lost 6 bases, and 9 bases lay in between. The CDR3 contains 13 residues. The CDR3 loop is CAWSVRRGQPQHF. DNA of the CDR3: TGTGCCTGGAGTGTACGGAGGGGTCAGCCCCAGCATTTT.

This clonotype was seen repeatedly, ten times or more. J is TRBJ1-3 and V is TRBV3-1; D is unclear. The CDR3 has 14 amino acids. The V gene's germline CDR1 is LGHDT and CDR2 YNNKEL (reference sequence). The V gene lost 3 bases and the J gene lost 0 bases, with 6 bases spanning the gap. CDR3 sequence: CASSQTISGNTIYF. The CDR3 DNA is TGTGCCAGCAGCCAGACCATCTCTGGAAACACCATATATTTT. Combining the CDR3 with reference TRBV3-1 and TRBJ1-3 gives the whole variable domain DTAVSQTPKYLVTQMGNDKSIKCEQNLGHDTMYWYKQDSKKFLKIMFSYNNKELIINETVPNRFSPKSPDKAHLNLHINSLELGDSAVYFCASSQTISGNTIYFGEGSWLTVV.

The genes are TRBV19 and TRBJ2-3; 7 bases fit TRBD1. Germline CDR1 LNHDA, CDR2 SQIVND (reference sequence). The CDR3 consists of 13 residues. The J segment lost 6 bases and the V segment lost 8 bases, leaving 8 bases of the junction unmatched. CDR3: CASSKTGMDTQYF. CDR3 bases: TGTGCCAGTTCGAAGACAGGGATGGATACGCAGTATTTT.

Ten or more counts support this clonotype. The rearrangement uses TRBV2 and TRBJ2-5, with D perhaps TRBD2 (7 bases). The ends were cut back, 5 bases at V and 5 bases at J, with 12 bases in the middle. This CDR3 is 13 amino acids long. Germline V gene data show CDR1 as SNHLY and CDR2 as FYNNEI. The CDR3 is CASSREGDETQYF. The CDR3 bases are TGTGCCAGCAGTAGGGAGGGGGACGAGACCCAGTACTTC. The full variable domain, its missing parts supplied by reference TRBV2 and TRBJ2-5, is EPEVTQTPSHQVTQMGQEVILRCVPISNHLYFYWYRQILGQKVEFLVSFYNNEISEKSEIFDDQFSVERPDGSNFTLKIRSTKLEDSAMYFCASSREGDETQYFGPGTRLLVL.

Many counts were recorded for this clonotype. The chain joins TRBV13 to TRBJ1-4; D not resolved. The CDR3 sequence is 13 residues long. In germline, CDR1 is PRHDT, CDR2 FYEKMQ (reference sequence). V was shortened by 2 bases and J by 5 bases, with 6 bases between the two germline ends. The CDR3 is CASSLKMNEKLFF. Here the CDR3 DNA reads TGTGCCAGCAGCTTAAAAATGAATGAAAAACTGTTTTTT.

V and J are TRBV9 and TRBJ1-1; no clear D gene. Trimming pared 2 bases from V and 4 bases from J, leaving 18 bases between. CDR3 length: 16 residues. CDR1 is SGDLS, CDR2 YYNGEE, per germline. The CDR3 spells CASSVGFGLSGTEAFF. CDR3 DNA sequence: TGTGCCAGCAGCGTGGGGTTTGGGCTTTCGGGCACTGAAGCTTTCTTT.

There are many counts of this clonotype. This sequence joins TRBV12-3 or TRBV12-4 and TRBJ2-6; no definite D call. The CDR3 totals 14 residues. With 5 bases removed from V and 2 bases from J, the gap between germline ends came to 7 bases. CDR3 coding DNA: TGTGCCAGCAGTCGGGCCCCTGGGGCCAACGTCCTGACTTTC. Translated, it gives CASSRAPGANVLTF.

This clonotype was recorded a few times. V and J are TRBV20-1 and TRBJ2-7; 8 bases are a match to TRBD1. Trimming at V came to 5 bases and at J to 3 bases, leaving 3 bases not matched to a gene. Germline CDR1 is DFQATT and CDR2 is SNEGSKA (reference sequence). This CDR3 is built from 12 residues. DNA of the CDR3: TGCAGTGCTGAACAGGGGGACTACGAGCAGTACTTC. Translation: CSAEQGDYEQYF.

This clonotype was seen repeatedly, ten times or more. The chain uses TRBV28 and TRBJ2-4, with a weak D call TRBD1 (6 bases). Germline CDR1 reads MDHEN; CDR2 reads SYDVKM. Between the trimmed V and J ends, which lost 5 bases and 3 bases, there was a span of 11 bases. This CDR3 spans 14 amino acids. The CDR3 DNA follows: TGTGCCAGCAGTACACAGGGTAGCAAAAACATTCAGTACTTC. It codes for CASSTQGSKNIQYF.